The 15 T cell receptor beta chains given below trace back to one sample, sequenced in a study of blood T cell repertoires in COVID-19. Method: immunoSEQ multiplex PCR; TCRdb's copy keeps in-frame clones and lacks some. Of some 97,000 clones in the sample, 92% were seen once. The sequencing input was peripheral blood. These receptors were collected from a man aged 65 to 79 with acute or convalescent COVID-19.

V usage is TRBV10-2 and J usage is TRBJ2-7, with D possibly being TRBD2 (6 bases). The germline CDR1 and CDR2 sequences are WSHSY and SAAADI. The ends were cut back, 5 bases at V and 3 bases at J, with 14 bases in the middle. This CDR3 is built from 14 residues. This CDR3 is CASSHTSTGYEQYF. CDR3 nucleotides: TGCGCCAGCAGTCACACTAGCACCGGCTACGAGCAGTACTTC.

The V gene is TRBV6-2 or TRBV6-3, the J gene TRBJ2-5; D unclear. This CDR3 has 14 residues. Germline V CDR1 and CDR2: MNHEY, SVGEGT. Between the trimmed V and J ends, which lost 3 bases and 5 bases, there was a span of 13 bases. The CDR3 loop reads CASSYFTVGETQYF. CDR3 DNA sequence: TGTGCCAGCAGTTATTTCACGGTCGGGGAGACCCAGTACTTC.

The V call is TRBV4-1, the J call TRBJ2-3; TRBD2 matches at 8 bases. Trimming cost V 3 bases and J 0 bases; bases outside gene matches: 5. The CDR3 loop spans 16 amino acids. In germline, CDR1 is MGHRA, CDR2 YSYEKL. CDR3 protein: CASSQGLDRSTDTQYF. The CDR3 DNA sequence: TGCGCCAGCAGCCAGGGACTAGACCGAAGCACAGATACGCAGTATTTT.

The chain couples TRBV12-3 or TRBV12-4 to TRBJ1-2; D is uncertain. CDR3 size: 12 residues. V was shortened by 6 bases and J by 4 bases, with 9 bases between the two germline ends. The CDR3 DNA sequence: TGTGCCAGCAGCTCAGGACTCTATGGCTACACCTTC. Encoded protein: CASSSGLYGYTF.

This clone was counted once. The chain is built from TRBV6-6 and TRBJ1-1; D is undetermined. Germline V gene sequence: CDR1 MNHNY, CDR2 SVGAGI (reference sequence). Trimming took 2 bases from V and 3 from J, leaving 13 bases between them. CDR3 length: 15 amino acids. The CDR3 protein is CASSYQALLDTEAFF. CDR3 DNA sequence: TGTGCCAGCAGTTACCAAGCCCTCTTGGACACTGAAGCTTTCTTT.

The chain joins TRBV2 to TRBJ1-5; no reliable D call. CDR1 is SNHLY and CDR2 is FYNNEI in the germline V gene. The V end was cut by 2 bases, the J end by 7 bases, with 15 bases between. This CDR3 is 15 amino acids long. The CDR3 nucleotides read TGTGCCAGCAGTGAACTACTCTCGCGGGCCCAGCCCCAGCATTTT. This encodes CASSELLSRAQPQHF. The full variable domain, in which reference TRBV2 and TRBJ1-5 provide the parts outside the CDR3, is EPEVTQTPSHQVTQMGQEVILRCVPISNHLYFYWYRQILGQKVEFLVSFYNNEISEKSEIFDDQFSVERPDGSNFTLKIRSTKLEDSAMYFCASSELLSRAQPQHFGDGTRLSIL.

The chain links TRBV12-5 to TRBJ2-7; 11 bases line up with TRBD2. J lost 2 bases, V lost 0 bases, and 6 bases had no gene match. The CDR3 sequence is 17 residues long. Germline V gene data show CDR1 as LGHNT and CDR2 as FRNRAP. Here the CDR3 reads CASGLVGLAGLPYEQYF. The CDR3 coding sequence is TGTGCTAGTGGTTTGGTCGGACTAGCGGGCCTCCCCTACGAGCAGTACTTC.

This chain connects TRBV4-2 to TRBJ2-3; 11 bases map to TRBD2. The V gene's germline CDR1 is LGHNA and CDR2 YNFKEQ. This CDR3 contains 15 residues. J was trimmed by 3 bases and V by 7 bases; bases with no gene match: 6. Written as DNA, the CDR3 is TGTGCCAGCACCCCGGGACTAGCGGAGACAGATACGCAGTATTTT. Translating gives CASTPGLAETDTQYF.

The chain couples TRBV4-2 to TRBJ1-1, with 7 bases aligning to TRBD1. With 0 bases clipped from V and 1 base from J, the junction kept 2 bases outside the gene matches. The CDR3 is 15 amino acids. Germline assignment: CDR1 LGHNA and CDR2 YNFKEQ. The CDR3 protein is CASSQEGTANTEAFF. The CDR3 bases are TGTGCCAGCAGCCAAGAAGGGACAGCGAACACTGAAGCTTTCTTT.

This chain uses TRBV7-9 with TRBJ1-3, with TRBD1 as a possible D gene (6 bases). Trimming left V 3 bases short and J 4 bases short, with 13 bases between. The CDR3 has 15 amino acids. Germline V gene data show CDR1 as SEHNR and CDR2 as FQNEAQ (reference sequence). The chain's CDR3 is CASSLIRGSGNTIYF. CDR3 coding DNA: TGTGCCAGCAGCTTGATCAGGGGCTCAGGAAACACCATATATTTT.

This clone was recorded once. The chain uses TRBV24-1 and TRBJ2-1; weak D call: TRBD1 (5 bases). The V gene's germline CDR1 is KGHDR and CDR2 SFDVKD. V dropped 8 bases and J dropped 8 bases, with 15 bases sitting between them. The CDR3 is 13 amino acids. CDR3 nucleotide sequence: TGTGCCACCATCTCCCAGGGAACCGATGAGCAGTTCTTC. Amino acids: CATISQGTDEQFF.

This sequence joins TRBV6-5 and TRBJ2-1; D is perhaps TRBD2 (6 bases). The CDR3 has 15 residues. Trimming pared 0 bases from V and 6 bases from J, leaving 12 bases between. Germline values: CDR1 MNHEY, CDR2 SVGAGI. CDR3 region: CASSYSSRGTNEQFF. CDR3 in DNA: TGTGCCAGCAGTTACTCCTCCCGGGGGACCAATGAGCAGTTCTTC.

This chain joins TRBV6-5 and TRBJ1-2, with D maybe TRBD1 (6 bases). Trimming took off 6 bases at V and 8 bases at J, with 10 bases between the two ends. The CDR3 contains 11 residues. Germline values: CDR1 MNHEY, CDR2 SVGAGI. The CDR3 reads CASRRDIGYTF. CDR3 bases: TGTGCCAGCAGAAGGGACATCGGCTACACCTTC.

The CDR3 loop is CASSVAGALETQYF. CDR3 in DNA: TGCGCCAGCAGCGTAGCGGGGGCCCTTGAGACCCAGTACTTC. This rearrangement joins TRBV10-1 to TRBJ2-5; 9 nucleotides line up with TRBD2. The V segment lost 6 bases and the J segment 5 bases; nucleotides outside the gene matches: 7. This CDR3 has 14 amino acids. Germline V gene lookup returns CDR1 WNHNN and CDR2 SYGVQD (reference sequence).

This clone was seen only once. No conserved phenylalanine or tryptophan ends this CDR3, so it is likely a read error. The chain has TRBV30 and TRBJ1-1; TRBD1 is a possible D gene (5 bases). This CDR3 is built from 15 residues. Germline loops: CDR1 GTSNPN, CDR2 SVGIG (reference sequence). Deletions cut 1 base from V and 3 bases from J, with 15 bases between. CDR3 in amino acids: CAWSGSPRGDTEAFL. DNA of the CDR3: TGTGCCTGGAGTGGATCACCTCGGGGGGACACTGAAGCTTTCCTT.